This is a list of T cell receptor beta chains from one sample in a study of regulatory T cells in long-lasting Graves disease. TCRdb ran MiXCR on the multiplex PCR reads and lists one entry per CDR3 protein. This table holds approximately 560,000 distinct CDR3 sequences, 15% to 20% found once. These data also featured in a second study, about T cells in Graves' hyperthyroidism and ophthalmopathy.

Sequenced material: peripheral blood mononuclear cells (PBMCs), taken at new diagnosis, from a patient treated with antithyroid drugs. These receptors were taken from a young man with Graves disease. The CDR3 runs from the conserved cysteine through the conserved F or W. Each record gives: V gene, J gene, CDR3 protein.

TRBV5-1	TRBJ2-7	CASSRGELVAGAYEQYF
TRBV6-4	TRBJ1-2	CASSVRPGQGPNYGYTF
TRBV19	TRBJ2-1	CASSIGLAGYNEQFF
TRBV28	TRBJ1-4	CASSPLGGGIGNEKLFF
TRBV20-1	TRBJ1-1	CSAGWIEGGTEASF
TRBV18	TRBJ2-7	CASSIRSDYEQYF
TRBV7-9	TRBJ2-7	CASSRLDVLSYEQYF
TRBV28	TRBJ1-1	CATKGGDTEAFF
TRBV11-3	TRBJ2-2	CASRRQGNTGELFF
TRBV9	TRBJ2-5	CASSVDYLAGTQYF
TRBV27	TRBJ1-1	CASSLGGADTEAFF
TRBV6-1	TRBJ2-7	CASSGSPFYEQYF
TRBV4-2	TRBJ2-7	CASSQVDREGYEQYF
TRBV30	TRBJ1-4	CAWSKGRVQANEKLFF
TRBV18	TRBJ2-3	CASSPRKERSTDTQYF
TRBV14	TRBJ2-1	CASSQFAWERSEQFF
TRBV19	TRBJ2-3	CASRRQTGSTDTQYF
TRBV19	TRBJ2-1	CASSIAGPSSYNEQFF
TRBV19	TRBJ2-5	CASSIEGPPWETQYF
TRBV7-6	TRBJ1-1	CASSQSDRVLDQAFF
TRBV19	TRBJ1-1	CASTLGWDRRYTEAFF
TRBV5-1	TRBJ2-1	CASSLASAFPNNEQFF
TRBV2	TRBJ2-7	CASSEAHATGGYEQYF
TRBV7-7	TRBJ2-1	CASSPGTDYNEQFF
TRBV6-5	TRBJ2-2	CASSLLERDRGYTGELFF
TRBV12-5	TRBJ1-2	CASGFSEERGGYTF
TRBV7-2	TRBJ2-3	CASSPHPRGTVITQYF
TRBV12-3/TRBV12-4	TRBJ2-7	CASSFLGPYEQYF
TRBV6-1	TRBJ2-5	CASSEERTGDTETQYF
TRBV6-1	TRBJ1-1	CASCRYTEAFF
TRBV12-3/TRBV12-4	TRBJ2-7	CASSSDSAYEQYF
TRBV20-1	TRBJ2-7	CSASTPTGADEQYF
TRBV7-3	TRBJ2-1	CASSLLGGRDNEQFF
TRBV5-1	TRBJ1-1	CASSSQGAGMNTEAFF